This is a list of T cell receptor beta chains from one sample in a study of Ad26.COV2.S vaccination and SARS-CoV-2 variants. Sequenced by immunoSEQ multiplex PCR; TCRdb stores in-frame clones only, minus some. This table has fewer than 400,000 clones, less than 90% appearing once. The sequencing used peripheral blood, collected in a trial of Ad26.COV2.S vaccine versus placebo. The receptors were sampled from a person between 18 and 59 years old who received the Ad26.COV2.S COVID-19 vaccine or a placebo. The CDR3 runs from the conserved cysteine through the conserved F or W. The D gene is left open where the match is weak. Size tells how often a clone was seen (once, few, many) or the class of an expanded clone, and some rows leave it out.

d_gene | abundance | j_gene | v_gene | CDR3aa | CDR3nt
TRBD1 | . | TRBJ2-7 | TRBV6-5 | CASSYRDSTYEQYF | TGTGCCAGCAGTTACCGGGACAGTACCTACGAGCAGTACTTC
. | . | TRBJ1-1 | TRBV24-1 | CATSDSTVPEAFF | TGTGCCACCAGTGACTCGACAGTACCTGAAGCTTTCTTT
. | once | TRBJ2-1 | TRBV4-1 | CASSPSTAGISYNEQFF | TGCGCCAGCAGCCCCTCAACTGCGGGGATCTCCTACAATGAGCAGTTCTTC
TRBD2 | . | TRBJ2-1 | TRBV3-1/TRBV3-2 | CASSRLAAVYNEQFF | TGTGCCAGCAGCCGACTAGCAGCCGTCTACAATGAGCAGTTCTTC
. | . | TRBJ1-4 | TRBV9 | CASSVGTEWEKLFF | TGTGCCAGCAGCGTGGGGACGGAGTGGGAAAAACTGTTTTTT
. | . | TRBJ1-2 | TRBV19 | CASSYDRLYGYTF | TGTGCCAGTAGTTATGACAGGCTCTATGGCTACACCTTC
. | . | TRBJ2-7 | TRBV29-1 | CSVRVSYEQYF | TGCAGCGTTAGAGTCTCCTACGAGCAGTACTTC
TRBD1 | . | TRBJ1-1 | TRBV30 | CAWGQVNTEAFF | TGTGCCTGGGGACAGGTGAACACTGAAGCTTTCTTT
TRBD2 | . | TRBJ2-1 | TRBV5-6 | CASSLALRGDYNEQFF | TGTGCCAGCAGCTTGGCCTTGCGGGGGGATTACAATGAGCAGTTCTTC
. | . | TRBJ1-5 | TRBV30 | CAWSVRGNQPQHF | TGTGCCTGGAGTGTACGAGGAAATCAGCCCCAGCATTTT
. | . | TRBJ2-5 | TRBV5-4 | CASSPVGETQYF | TGTGCCAGCAGCCCCGTGGGGGAGACCCAGTACTTC
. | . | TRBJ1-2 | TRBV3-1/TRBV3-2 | CASSQEGEGYTF | TGTGCCAGCAGCCAAGAGGGGGAGGGCTACACCTTC
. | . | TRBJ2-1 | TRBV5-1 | CASSLSVEDEQFF | TGCGCCAGCAGCTTATCCGTTGAAGATGAGCAGTTCTTC
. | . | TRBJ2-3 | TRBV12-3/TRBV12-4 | CASSLLLPDTQYF | TGTGCCAGCAGCCTTCTCCTCCCAGATACGCAGTATTTT
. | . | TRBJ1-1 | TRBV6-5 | CASSRMGDTEAFF | TGTGCCAGCAGCCGTATGGGGGATACTGAAGCTTTCTTT
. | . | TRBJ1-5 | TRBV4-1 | CASSQGLRGRGNQPQHF | TGCGCCAGCAGCCAAGGCCTCAGGGGTAGGGGCAATCAGCCCCAGCATTTT
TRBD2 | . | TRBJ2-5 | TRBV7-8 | CASSLVVLAGRETQYF | TGTGCCAGCAGCTTAGTTGTACTAGCGGGGAGGGAGACCCAGTACTTC
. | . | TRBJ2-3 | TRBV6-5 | CARGGYGATDTQYF | TGTGCCAGAGGGGGATACGGGGCCACAGATACGCAGTATTTT
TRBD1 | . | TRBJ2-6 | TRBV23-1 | CASSQLSTGNDSGANVLTF | TGCGCCAGCAGTCAATTGTCGACAGGGAATGACTCTGGGGCCAACGTCCTGACTTTC
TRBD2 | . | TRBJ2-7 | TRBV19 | CASSFGTSGHEQYF | TGTGCCAGTAGTTTCGGGACTAGCGGGCATGAGCAGTACTTC
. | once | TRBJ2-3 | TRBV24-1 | CATKAGSTDTQYF | TGTGCCACCAAGGCGGGAAGCACAGATACGCAGTATTTT
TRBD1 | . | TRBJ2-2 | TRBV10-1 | CASSRDRVSGELFF | TGCGCCAGCAGCCGGGACAGGGTGTCCGGGGAGCTGTTTTTT
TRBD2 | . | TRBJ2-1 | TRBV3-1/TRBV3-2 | CASSQGWTSGANEQFF | TGTGCCAGCAGCCAAGGATGGACTAGCGGGGCCAATGAGCAGTTCTTC
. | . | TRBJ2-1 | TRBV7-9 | CASILGGEQFF | TGTGCCAGCATCCTTGGCGGGGAGCAGTTCTTC
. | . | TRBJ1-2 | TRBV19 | CASTRQGYGYTF | TGTGCCAGTACGCGACAAGGCTATGGCTACACCTTC
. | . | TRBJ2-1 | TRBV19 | CASRPGRVNVGNEQFF | TGTGCCAGTAGACCTGGCAGGGTGAATGTAGGGAATGAGCAGTTCTTC
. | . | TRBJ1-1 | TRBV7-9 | CASSLEEGEAFF | TGTGCCAGCAGCTTAGAGGAGGGGGAAGCTTTCTTT